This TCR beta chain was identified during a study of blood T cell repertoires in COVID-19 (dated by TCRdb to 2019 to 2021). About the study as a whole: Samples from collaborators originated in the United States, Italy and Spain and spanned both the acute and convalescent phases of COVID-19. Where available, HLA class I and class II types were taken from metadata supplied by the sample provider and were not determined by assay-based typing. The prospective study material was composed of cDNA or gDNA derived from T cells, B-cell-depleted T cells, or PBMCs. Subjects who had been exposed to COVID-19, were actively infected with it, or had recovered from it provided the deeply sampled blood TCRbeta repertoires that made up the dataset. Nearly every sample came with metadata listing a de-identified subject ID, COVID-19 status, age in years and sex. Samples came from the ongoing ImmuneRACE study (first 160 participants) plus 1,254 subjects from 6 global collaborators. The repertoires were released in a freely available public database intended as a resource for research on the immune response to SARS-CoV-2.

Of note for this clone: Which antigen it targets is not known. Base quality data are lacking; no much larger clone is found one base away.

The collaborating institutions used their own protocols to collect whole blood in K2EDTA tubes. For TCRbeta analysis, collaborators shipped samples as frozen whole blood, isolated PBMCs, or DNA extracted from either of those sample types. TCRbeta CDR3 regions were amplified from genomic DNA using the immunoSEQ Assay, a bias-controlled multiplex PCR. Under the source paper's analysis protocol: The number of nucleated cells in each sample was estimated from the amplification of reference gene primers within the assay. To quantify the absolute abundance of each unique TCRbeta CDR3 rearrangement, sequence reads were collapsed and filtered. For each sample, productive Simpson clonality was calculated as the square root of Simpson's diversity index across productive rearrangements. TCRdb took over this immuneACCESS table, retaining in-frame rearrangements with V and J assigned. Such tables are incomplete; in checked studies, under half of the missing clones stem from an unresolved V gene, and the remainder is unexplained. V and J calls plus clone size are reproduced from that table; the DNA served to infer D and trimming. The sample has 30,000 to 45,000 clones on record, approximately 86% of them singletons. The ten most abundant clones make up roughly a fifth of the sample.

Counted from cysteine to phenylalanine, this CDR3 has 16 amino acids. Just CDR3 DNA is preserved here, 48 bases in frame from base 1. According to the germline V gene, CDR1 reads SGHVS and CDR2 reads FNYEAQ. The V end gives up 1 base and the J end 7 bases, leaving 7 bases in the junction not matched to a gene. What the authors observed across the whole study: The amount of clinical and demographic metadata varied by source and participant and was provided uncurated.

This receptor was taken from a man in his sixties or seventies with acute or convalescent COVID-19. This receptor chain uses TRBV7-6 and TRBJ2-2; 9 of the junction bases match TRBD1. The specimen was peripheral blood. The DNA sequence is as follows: TGTGCCAGCAGCTTAGTTTGGACAGGGGTTGGCGGGGAGCTGTTTTTT. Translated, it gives CASSLVWTGVGGELFF.